Shown below are 5 T cell receptor beta chains from a single sample sequenced in a study of T cells in narcolepsy. The data were produced by immunoSEQ multiplex PCR, yet TCRdb's version contains in-frame clones alone and is incomplete. This sample yields just over 40,000 clones, of which more than 70% are seen a single time; roughly 1.2% belongs to the top ten. The sample was CD45RA- memory CD4+ T cells from PBMCs. The receptors come from a human donor with narcolepsy.

This chain joins TRBV10-1 and TRBJ2-1, with TRBD1 as a possible D gene (6 bases). This CDR3 is 13 amino acids long. The germline gives CDR1 WNHNN, CDR2 SYGVQD (reference sequence). V gave up 6 bases and J gave up 15 bases, with 21 bases separating them. CDR3 region: CASSEGSTGRTFF. The CDR3 nucleotides read TGCGCCAGCAGCGAGGGGTCAACAGGGAGAACGTTCTTC.

This chain links TRBV30 with TRBJ1-5; maybe TRBD1 (6 bases). CDR1 is GTSNPN, CDR2 SVGIG, per germline (reference sequence). The CDR3 contains 13 residues. V shed 2 bases and J shed 8 bases, with 13 bases lying between them. In DNA form, the CDR3 reads TGTGCCTGGAGTCAGGACAGTCAGGAGCCCCAGCATTTT. It is translated as CAWSQDSQEPQHF.

The chain couples TRBV19 to TRBJ2-5; D gene ambiguous. CDR1 is LNHDA and CDR2 is SQIVND in the germline V gene (reference sequence). This CDR3 region has 12 residues. V lost 4 bases and J 4 bases, leaving 7 bases between the germline ends. The CDR3 DNA reads as TGTGCCAGTAGTAACGGGTTAGAGACCCAGTACTTC. Protein: CASSNGLETQYF. Full variable domain (remainder filled in from reference TRBV19 and TRBJ2-5): DGGITQSPKYLFRKEGQNVTLSCEQNLNHDAMYWYRQDPGQGLRLIYYSQIVNDFQKGDIAEGYSVSREKKESFPLTVTSAQKNPTAFYLCASSNGLETQYFGPGTRLLVL.

The chain uses TRBV4-1 and TRBJ1-4; D gene ambiguous. Germline V gene data show CDR1 as MGHRA and CDR2 as YSYEKL. Trimming left V 2 bases short and J 4 bases short, with 11 bases between. The CDR3 has 15 amino acids. The CDR3 protein is CASSQRDRSNEKLFF. The CDR3 DNA reads TGCGCCAGCAGCCAACGAGACCGGAGTAATGAAAAACTGTTTTTT.

The chain has TRBV28 and TRBJ2-2, with D possibly TRBD1 on 5 matching bases. The V gene's germline CDR1 is MDHEN and CDR2 SYDVKM. Trimming left V 2 bases short and J 0 bases short, with 10 bases between. The CDR3 is 16 amino acids. The CDR3 is CASSLHRGSNTGELFF. CDR3 bases: TGTGCCAGCAGTTTACATAGGGGCTCGAACACCGGGGAGCTGTTTTTT.